This passage covers 5 T cell receptor beta chains from one sample sequenced in a study of blood T cell repertoires in COVID-19. Here immunoSEQ multiplex PCR was the method, and the copy in TCRdb shows in-frame clones only, minus some. Of 12,000 or so clones detected, roughly 82% appear once; the ten largest clones hold around a fifth. The sequencing input was peripheral blood. These receptor sequences come from a human donor in a cohort sampled during active COVID-19.

V and J are TRBV7-7 and TRBJ1-1; 8 nucleotides line up with TRBD1. CDR1 and CDR2 (germline): SSHAT, FNYEAQ (reference sequence). Losses at the gene ends were 10 bases for V and 4 bases for J; bases not matched to a gene: 20. The CDR3 contains 17 residues. As DNA, the CDR3 is TGTGCCACGTCCCCTCAGGGGGCTAGGGGGGGTGGCACTGAAGCTTTCTTT. The encoded protein is CATSPQGARGGGTEAFF.

This chain links TRBV6-2 or TRBV6-3 with TRBJ2-4; TRBD2 might be the D (7 bases). Trimming took 4 bases from V and 0 from J, leaving 13 bases between them. The CDR3 is 16 residues long. The germline CDR1 and CDR2 sequences are MNHEY and SVGEGT. The CDR3 sequence: CASSSAGAVAKNIQYF. For the CDR3, the DNA is TGTGCCAGCAGTTCTGCGGGGGCCGTAGCCAAAAACATTCAGTACTTC.

This sequence joins TRBV22-1 and TRBJ2-6; TRBD2 reflects the table's D call only, with no check against the DNA. TRBV22-1 is a pseudogene segment. The CDR3 is 17 amino acids. CDR3 amino acids: CPGRSVRKRTKSGVLTF. The CDR3 DNA sequence: TGTCCTGGGAGAAGTGTACGAAAGCGAACAAAGTCGGGCGTCCTGACTTTC.

The chain joins TRBV15 to TRBJ1-5, with 10 bases that match TRBD1. Trimming at V came to 4 bases and at J to 1 base, leaving 7 bases not matched to a gene. The germline V gene encodes CDR1 LNHNV and CDR2 YYDKDF (reference sequence). The length of the CDR3 is 17 residues. The CDR3 nucleotides read TGTGCCACCAGCAAAGACAGGGGGCTTGTGAGCAATCAGCCCCAGCATTTT. It encodes CATSKDRGLVSNQPQHF.

This chain uses TRBV29-1 with TRBJ2-1, with 10 bases lining up with TRBD2. Unmatched junction bases numbered 1, after V lost 4 bases and J lost 7 bases. Germline V CDR1 and CDR2: SQVTM, ANQGSEA. The CDR3 extends over 12 amino acids. The CDR3 sequence is CSVGTSGNEQFF. The CDR3 DNA follows: TGCAGCGTTGGGACTAGCGGAAATGAGCAGTTCTTC.